This entry features one T cell receptor (beta chain) sequence. This sample was taken from a study of blood T cell repertoires in COVID-19. Study-wide context: COVID-19 samples from acute and convalescent phases originated in the United States, Italy and Spain.

Per germline, CDR1 SGHTS and CDR2 YDEGEE. CDR3 length: 13 amino acids. With 4 bases removed from V and 5 bases from J, the gap between germline ends came to 7 bases. Some clones are missing from TCRdb's copy, which holds only in-frame ones; the method was immunoSEQ multiplex PCR. The repertoire holds under 200,000 clones, with 65% to 90% as singletons. This chain joins TRBV5-8 and TRBJ1-6; no firm D call. The specimen sequenced was peripheral blood. This sequence originates from a man aged 55-75 years with acute or convalescent COVID-19. The DNA of the CDR3 is TGTGCCAGCAGCCGGAGTCATAATTCACCCCTCCACTTT. Its translation: CASSRSHNSPLHF.